This TCR beta chain was captured in a study of T cell responses to AZD1222 COVID-19 vaccine. Findings of the study overall: Seropositive AZD1222 recipients at baseline numbered only 5 to 7. None of the repertoires were sampled until the peak T cell response had passed.

As to this clone: Its specificity is not known.

Germline V gene sequence: CDR1 LNHDA, CDR2 SQIVND (reference sequence). The CDR3 totals 13 residues. The V gene lost 1 base and the J gene lost 7 bases, with 8 bases spanning the gap. The data were produced by immunoSEQ multiplex PCR, yet TCRdb's version contains in-frame clones alone and is incomplete. The top ten hold 4% to 5.5% of the sample, which has approximately 150,000 clones, approximately 90% seen once. Sequencing was performed on peripheral blood, taken on day 0 of AZD1222 vaccination. This TCR derives from an adult in good health. This chain uses TRBV19 with TRBJ1-5; possible D gene TRBD1, 5 bases. The CDR3 spells CASSIGGWQPQHF. CDR3 DNA sequence: TGTGCCAGTAGTATAGGGGGGTGGCAGCCCCAGCATTTT.